This TCR beta chain was identified in a study of OX40 agonist ivuxolimab in advanced cancers. Data came from immunoSEQ multiplex PCR; TCRdb stores just in-frame clones and leaves some out. Of roughly 58,000 clones in the sample, 84% were seen once. Overall study findings and caveats: With doses of 0.1 to 3.0 mg/kg, CD4+ and CD8+ blood T cells had undergone clonal expansion by week 6.

In the case of this clone: What it binds is unknown.

Germline V CDR1 and CDR2: LGHNA, YSLEER. The CDR3 runs to 13 residues. With 4 bases removed from V and 4 bases from J, the gap between germline ends came to 8 bases. This clonotype was obtained from an adult with an advanced solid tumor such as melanoma, head and neck, liver or kidney cancer. The material was CD4+ or CD8+ T cells sorted from blood, obtained in a trial of the OX40 agonist ivuxolimab. The chain combines TRBV4-3 with TRBJ1-5; the D gene is possibly TRBD1 (6 bases). The CDR3 loop reads CASSRDRNQPQHF. CDR3 DNA: TGCGCCAGCAGCCGAGACAGGAATCAGCCCCAGCATTTT.